Listed below are T cell receptor beta chains from one sample, sequenced in a study of control samples from healthy donors and cancer patients. Sequencing used immunoSEQ multiplex PCR; TCRdb keeps in-frame clones, though not all of them. The profile shows about 160,000 clones, roughly 94% of them singletons. Material: PBMCs. The source of these receptors is a man in his 60s with colorectal cancer. CDR3s include the opening cysteine and the closing phenylalanine or tryptophan. D genes are given only for firm matches.

14 | TRBD1 | TRBV5-4 | CASSSQGATDTQYF
13 | - | TRBV6-5 | CASSYSRVDGYTF
15 | TRBD1 | TRBV6-5 | CASTRGGEGTYEQYF
13 | - | TRBV12-3/TRBV12-4 | CASSLAGDTEAFF
14 | - | TRBV6-5 | CASSQGRGAKGYTF
15 | - | TRBV5-8 | CASSLVSQASYEQYF
13 | - | TRBV29-1 | CSVAGGIGQPQHF
12 | - | TRBV27 | CASGALADTQYF
15 | - | TRBV7-8 | CASSRRATGEETQYF
12 | - | TRBV7-2 | CASSGSGYEQYF
15 | TRBD1 | TRBV27 | CASRADRGSPYEQYF
15 | - | TRBV19 | CASSIGRGVTGELFF
13 | - | TRBV30 | CAVSQGNPYEQYF
13 | - | TRBV11-1 | CASKGTLQETQYF
14 | TRBD2 | TRBV5-1 | CASSLGGGTDTQYF
14 | TRBD1 | TRBV19 | CASSMGQGNEKLFF
15 | TRBD1 | TRBV9 | CASSRGLGTNEKLFF
15 | - | TRBV19 | CASSQGSSGANVLTF
14 | - | TRBV3-1/TRBV3-2 | CASSQRDKNTEAFF
17 | - | TRBV3-1/TRBV3-2 | CASSQDHVGTAGNEQFF
13 | - | TRBV7-2 | CASSSRRSGELFF
16 | TRBD1 | TRBV6-5 | CASSYSPPGQGQELFF